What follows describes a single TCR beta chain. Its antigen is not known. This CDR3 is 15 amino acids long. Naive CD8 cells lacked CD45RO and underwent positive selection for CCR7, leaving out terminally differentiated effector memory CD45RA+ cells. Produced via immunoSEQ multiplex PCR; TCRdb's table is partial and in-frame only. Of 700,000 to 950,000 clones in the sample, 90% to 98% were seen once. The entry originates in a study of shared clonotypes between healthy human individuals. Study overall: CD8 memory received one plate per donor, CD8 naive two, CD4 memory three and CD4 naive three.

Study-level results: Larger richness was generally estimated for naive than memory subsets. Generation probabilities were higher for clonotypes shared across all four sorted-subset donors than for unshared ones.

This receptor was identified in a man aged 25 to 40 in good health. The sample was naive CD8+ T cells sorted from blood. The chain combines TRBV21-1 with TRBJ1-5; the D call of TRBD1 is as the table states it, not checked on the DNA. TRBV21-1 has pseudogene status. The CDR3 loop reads CAISSTGYSNQPQHF. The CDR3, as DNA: TGTGCCATCTCATCTACAGGGTATAGCAATCAGCCCCAGCATTTT.